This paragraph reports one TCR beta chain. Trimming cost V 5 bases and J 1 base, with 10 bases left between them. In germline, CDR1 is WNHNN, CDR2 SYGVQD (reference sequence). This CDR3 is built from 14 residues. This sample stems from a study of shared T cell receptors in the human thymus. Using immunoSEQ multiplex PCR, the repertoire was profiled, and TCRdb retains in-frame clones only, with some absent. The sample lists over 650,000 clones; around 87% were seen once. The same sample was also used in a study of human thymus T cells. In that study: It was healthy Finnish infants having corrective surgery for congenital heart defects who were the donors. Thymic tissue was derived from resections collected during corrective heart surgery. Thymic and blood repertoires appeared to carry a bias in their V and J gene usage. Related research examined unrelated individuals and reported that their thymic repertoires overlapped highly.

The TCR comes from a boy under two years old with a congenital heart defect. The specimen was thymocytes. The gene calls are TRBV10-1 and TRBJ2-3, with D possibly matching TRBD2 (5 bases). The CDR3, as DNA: TGCGCCAGCAGTACTAGGCCCGGCACAGATACGCAGTATTTT. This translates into CASSTRPGTDTQYF.